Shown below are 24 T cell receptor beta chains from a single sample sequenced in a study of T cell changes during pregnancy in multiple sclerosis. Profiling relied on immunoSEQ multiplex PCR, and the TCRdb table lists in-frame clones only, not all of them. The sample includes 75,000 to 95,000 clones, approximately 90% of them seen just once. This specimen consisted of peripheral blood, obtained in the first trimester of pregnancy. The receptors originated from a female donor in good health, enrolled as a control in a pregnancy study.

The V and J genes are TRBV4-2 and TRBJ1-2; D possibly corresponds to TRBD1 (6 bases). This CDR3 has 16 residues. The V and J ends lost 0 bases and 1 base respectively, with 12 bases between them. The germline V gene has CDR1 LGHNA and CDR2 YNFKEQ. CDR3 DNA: TGTGCCAGCAGCCAAGAGGCAGGGGCGGTTAACTATGGCTACACCTTC. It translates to CASSQEAGAVNYGYTF.

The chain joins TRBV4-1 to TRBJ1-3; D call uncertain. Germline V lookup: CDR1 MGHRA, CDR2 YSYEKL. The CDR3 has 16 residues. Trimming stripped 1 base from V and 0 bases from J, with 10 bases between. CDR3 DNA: TGCGCCAGCAGCCAAGTAGTGAGGATCTCTGGAAACACCATATATTTT. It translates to CASSQVVRISGNTIYF.

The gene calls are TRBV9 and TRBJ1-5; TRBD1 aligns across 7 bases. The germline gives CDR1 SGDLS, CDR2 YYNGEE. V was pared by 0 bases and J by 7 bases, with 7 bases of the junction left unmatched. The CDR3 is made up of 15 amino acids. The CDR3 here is CASSVDTGEGQPQHF. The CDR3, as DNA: TGTGCCAGCAGCGTAGATACAGGGGAAGGCCAGCCCCAGCATTTT. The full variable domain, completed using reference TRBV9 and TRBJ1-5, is DSGVTQTPKHLITATGQRVTLRCSPRSGDLSVYWYQQSLDQGLQFLIQYYNGEERAKGNILERFSAQQFPDLHSELNLSSLELGDSALYFCASSVDTGEGQPQHFGDGTRLSIL.

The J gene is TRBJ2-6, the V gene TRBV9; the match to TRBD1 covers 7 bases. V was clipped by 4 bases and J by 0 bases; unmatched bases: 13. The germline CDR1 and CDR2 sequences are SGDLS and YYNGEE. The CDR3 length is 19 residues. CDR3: CASSYHTGTDYSGANVLTF. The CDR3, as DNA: TGTGCCAGCAGCTACCACACCGGGACAGATTACTCTGGGGCCAACGTCCTGACTTTC.

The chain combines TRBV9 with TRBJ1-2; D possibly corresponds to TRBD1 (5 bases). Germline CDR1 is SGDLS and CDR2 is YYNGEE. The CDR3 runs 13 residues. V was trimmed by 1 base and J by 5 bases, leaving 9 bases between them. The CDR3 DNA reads TGTGCCAGCAGCGTAAGCGGGGGGTATGGCTACACCTTC. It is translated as CASSVSGGYGYTF.

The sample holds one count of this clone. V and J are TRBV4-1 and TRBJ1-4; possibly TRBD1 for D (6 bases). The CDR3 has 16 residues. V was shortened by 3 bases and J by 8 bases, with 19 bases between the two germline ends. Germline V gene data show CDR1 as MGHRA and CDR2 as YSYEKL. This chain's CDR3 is CASSQVFGKGGEKLFF. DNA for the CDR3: TGCGCCAGCAGCCAGGTGTTTGGGAAAGGGGGAGAAAAACTGTTTTTT.

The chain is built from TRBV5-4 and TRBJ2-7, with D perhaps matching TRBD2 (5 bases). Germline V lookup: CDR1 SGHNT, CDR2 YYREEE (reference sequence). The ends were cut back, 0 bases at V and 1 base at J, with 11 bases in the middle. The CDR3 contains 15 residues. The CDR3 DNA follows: TGTGCCAGCAGCTTGGGAGGGTCCCTTTCCTACGAGCAGTACTTC. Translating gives CASSLGGSLSYEQYF.

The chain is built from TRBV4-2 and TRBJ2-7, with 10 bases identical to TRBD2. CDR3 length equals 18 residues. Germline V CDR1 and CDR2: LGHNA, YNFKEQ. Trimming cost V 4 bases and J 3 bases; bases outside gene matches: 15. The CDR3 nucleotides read TGTGCCAGCAGCCGGTATAGTAGTAGCGGGGGGTACGTCTACGAGCAGTACTTC. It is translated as CASSRYSSSGGYVYEQYF.

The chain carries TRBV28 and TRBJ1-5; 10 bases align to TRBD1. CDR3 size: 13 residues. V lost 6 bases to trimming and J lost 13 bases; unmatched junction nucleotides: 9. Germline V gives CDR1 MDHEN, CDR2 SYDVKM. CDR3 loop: CASRRTGGAGQHF. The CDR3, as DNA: TGTGCCAGCAGAAGGACAGGGGGAGCGGGTCAGCATTTT.

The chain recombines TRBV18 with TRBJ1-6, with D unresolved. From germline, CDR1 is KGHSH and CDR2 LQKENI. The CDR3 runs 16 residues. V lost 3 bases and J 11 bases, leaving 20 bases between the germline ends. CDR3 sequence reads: CASSPPLVGGKTPLHF. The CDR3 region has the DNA TGTGCCAGCTCACCCCCCCTAGTAGGCGGCAAGACACCCCTCCACTTT.

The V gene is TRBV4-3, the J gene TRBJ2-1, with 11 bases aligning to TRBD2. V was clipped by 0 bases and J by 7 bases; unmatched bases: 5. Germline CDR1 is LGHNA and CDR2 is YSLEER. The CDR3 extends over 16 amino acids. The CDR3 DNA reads TGCGCCAGCAGCCAAGAGTATAGCGGGGGGGCTAATGAGCAGTTCTTC. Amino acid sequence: CASSQEYSGGANEQFF.

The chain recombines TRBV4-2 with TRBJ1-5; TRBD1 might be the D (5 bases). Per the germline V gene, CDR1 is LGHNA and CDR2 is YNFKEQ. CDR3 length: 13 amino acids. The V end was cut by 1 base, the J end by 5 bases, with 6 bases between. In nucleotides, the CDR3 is TGTGCCAGCAGCCAAGGGGGGGATCAGCCCCAGCATTTT. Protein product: CASSQGGDQPQHF.

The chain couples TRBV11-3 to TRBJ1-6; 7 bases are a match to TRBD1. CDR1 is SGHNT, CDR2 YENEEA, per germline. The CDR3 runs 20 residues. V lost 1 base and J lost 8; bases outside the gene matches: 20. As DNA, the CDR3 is TGTGCCAGCAGCTTAGCCCCCTTTGACAGGGTAGTAACCCTCCATTCACCCCTCCACTTT. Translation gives CASSLAPFDRVVTLHSPLHF.

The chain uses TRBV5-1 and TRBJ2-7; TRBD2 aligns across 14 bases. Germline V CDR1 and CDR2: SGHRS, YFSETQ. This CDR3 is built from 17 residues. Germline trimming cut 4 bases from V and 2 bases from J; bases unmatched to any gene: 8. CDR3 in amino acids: CASSPRTSGGTTYEQYF. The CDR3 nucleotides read TGCGCCAGCAGCCCACGGACTAGCGGGGGGACAACCTACGAGCAGTACTTC. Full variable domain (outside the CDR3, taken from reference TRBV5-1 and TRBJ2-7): KAGVTQTPRYLIKTRGQQVTLSCSPISGHRSVSWYQQTPGQGLQFLFEYFSETQRNKGNFPGRFSGRQFSNSRSEMNVSTLELGDSALYLCASSPRTSGGTTYEQYFGPGTRLTVT.

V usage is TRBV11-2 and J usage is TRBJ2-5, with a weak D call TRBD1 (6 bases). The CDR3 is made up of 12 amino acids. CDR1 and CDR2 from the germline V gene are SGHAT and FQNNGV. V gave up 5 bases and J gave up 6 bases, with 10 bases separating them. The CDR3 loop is CASSKQGKTQYF. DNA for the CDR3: TGTGCCAGCAGCAAACAGGGAAAGACCCAGTACTTC. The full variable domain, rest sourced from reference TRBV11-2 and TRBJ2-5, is EAGVAQSPRYKIIEKRQSVAFWCNPISGHATLYWYQQILGQGPKLLIQFQNNGVVDDSQLPKDRFSAERLKGVDSTLKIQPAKLEDSAVYLCASSKQGKTQYFGPGTRLLVL.

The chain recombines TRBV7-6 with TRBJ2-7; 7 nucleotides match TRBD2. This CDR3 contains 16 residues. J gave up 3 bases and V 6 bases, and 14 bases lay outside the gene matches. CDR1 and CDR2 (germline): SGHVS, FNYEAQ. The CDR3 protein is CASSPVSGPSYYEQYF. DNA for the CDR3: TGTGCCAGCAGTCCCGTTAGCGGGCCCAGCTACTACGAGCAGTACTTC.

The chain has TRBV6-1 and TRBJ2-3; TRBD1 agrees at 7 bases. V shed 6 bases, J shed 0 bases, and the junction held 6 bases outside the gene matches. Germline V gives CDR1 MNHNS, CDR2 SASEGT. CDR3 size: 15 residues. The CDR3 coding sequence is TGTGCCAGCAGCACAGGGGCCCGTAGCACAGATACGCAGTATTTT. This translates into CASSTGARSTDTQYF.

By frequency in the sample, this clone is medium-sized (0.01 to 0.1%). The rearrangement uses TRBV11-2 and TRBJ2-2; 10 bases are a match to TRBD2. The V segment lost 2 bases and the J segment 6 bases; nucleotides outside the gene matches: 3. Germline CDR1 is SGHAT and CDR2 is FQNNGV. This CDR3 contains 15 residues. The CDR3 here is CASSLLSGGAGELFF. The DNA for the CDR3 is TGTGCCAGCAGCTTACTCAGCGGGGGGGCCGGGGAGCTGTTTTTT.

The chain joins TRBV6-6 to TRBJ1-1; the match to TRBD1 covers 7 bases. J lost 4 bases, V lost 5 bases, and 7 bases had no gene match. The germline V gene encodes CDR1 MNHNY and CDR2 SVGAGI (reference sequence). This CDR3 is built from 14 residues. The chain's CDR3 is CASSRDSGATEAFF. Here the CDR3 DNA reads TGTGCCAGCAGTCGGGACAGCGGTGCCACTGAAGCTTTCTTT.

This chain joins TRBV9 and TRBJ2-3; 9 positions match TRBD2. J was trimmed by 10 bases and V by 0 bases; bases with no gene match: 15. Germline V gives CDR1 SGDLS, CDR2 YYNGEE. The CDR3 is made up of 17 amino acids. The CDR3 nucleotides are TGTGCCAGCAGCGTAGAGGGTCGGCTAGCGGGGCTCCACGCGCAGTATTTT. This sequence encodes CASSVEGRLAGLHAQYF.

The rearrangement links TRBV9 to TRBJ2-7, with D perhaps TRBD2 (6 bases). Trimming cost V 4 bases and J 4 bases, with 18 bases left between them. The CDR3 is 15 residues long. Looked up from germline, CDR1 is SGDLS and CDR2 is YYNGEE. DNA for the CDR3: TGTGCCAGCAGCCCACATCGCGGGGCCCTATACGAGCAGTACTTC. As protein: CASSPHRGALYEQYF. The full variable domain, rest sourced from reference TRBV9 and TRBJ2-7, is DSGVTQTPKHLITATGQRVTLRCSPRSGDLSVYWYQQSLDQGLQFLIQYYNGEERAKGNILERFSAQQFPDLHSELNLSSLELGDSALYFCASSPHRGALYEQYFGPGTRLTVT.

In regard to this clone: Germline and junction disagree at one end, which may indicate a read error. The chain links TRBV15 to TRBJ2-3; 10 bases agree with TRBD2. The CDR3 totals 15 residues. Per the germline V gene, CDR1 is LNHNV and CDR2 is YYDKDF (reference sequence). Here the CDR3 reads CATSRAGGLTDTQYF. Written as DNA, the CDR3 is TGTGCCACCAGTAGAGCGGGGGGGCTGACAGATACGCAGTATTTT.

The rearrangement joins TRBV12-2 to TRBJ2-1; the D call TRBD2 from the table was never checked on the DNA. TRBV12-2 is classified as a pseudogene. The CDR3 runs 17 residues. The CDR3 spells CASRLTSGGAALSEQFF. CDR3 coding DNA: TGTGCAAGTCGCTTGACTAGCGGGGGGGCTGCTCTCTCCGAGCAGTTCTTC.

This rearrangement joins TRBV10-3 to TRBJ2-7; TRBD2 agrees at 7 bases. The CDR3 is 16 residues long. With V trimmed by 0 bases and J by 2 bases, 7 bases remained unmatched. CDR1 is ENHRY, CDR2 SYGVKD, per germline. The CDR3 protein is CAISESPSGSAYEQYF. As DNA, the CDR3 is TGTGCCATCAGTGAGTCTCCTAGCGGATCTGCCTACGAGCAGTACTTC.